The clone carrying this TCR beta chain was seen many times. Relative to the germline gene, one junction end is altered; a read error may explain this. This entry is derived from a study of early T cells in non-severe SARS-CoV-2 infection. TCRdb redid the calling of the 5' RACE reads with MiXCR, one entry per CDR3 protein. The sample lists some 61,000 distinct CDR3 sequences, over 9.5% seen once, with just over 4.5% in the top ten. This sequence originates from an adult who was a healthcare worker with PCR-confirmed SARS-CoV-2 infection or an uninfected control (not recorded which). Sequencing used whole blood.

DNA of the CDR3: TGCAGCGCTATTACAGGGGGCTGGTCCTACGAGCAGTACTTC. Translated, it gives CSAITGGWSYEQYF. The chain recombines TRBV20-1 with TRBJ2-7, with TRBD1 identical over 9 bases. The CDR3 contains 14 residues. Per germline, CDR1 DFQATT and CDR2 SNEGSKA (reference sequence).